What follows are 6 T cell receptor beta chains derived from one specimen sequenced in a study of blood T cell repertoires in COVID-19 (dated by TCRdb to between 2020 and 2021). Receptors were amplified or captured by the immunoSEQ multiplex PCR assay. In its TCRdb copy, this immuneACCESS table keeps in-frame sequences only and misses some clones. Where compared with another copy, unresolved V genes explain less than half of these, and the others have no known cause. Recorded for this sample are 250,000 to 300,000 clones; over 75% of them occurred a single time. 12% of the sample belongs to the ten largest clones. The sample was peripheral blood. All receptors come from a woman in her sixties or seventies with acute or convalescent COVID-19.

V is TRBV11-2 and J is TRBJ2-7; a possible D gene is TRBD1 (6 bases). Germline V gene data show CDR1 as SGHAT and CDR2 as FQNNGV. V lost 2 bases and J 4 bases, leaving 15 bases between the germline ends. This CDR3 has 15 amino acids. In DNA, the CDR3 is TGTGCCAGCAGCTTAATCCTACTACAGGGTTACGAGCAGTACTTC. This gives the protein CASSLILLQGYEQYF.

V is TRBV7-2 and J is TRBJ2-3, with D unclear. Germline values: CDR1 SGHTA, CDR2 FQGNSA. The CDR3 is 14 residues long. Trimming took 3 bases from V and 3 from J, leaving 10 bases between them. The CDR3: CASSFLTQTDTQYF. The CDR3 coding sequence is TGTGCCAGCAGCTTCTTAACACAGACAGATACGCAGTATTTT.

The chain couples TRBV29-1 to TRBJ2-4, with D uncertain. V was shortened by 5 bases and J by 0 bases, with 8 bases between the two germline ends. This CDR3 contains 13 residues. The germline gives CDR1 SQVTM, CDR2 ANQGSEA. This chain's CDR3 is CSVLPLAKNIQYF. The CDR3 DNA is TGCAGCGTTCTTCCTTTAGCCAAAAACATTCAGTACTTC.

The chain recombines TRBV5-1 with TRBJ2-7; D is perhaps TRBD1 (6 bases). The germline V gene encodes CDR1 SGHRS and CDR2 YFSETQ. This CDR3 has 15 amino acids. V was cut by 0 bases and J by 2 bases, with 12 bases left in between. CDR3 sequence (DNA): TGCGCCAGCAGCTTGGTAGGGGGAGCGGCCTACGAGCAGTACTTC. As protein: CASSLVGGAAYEQYF.

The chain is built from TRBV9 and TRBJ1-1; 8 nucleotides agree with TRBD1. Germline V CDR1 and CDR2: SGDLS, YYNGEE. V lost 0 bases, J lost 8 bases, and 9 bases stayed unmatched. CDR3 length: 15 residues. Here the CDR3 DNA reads TGTGCCAGCAGCGTAGAAGGACAGGGTATCTCCGAAGCTTTCTTT. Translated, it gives CASSVEGQGISEAFF. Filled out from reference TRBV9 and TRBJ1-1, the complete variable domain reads DSGVTQTPKHLITATGQRVTLRCSPRSGDLSVYWYQQSLDQGLQFLIQYYNGEERAKGNILERFSAQQFPDLHSELNLSSLELGDSALYFCASSVEGQGISEAFFGQGTRLTVV.

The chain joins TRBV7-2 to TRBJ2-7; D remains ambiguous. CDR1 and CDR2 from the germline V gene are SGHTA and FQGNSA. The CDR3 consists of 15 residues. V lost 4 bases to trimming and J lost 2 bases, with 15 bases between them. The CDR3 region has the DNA TGTGCCAGCAGCTCGGTGGGCCACAAGCCCTACGAGCAGTACTTC. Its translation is CASSSVGHKPYEQYF. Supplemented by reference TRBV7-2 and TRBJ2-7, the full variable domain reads GAGVSQSPSNKVTEKGKDVELRCDPISGHTALYWYRQSLGQGLEFLIYFQGNSAPDKSGLPSDRFSAERTGGSVSTLTIQRTQQEDSAVYLCASSSVGHKPYEQYFGPGTRLTVT.